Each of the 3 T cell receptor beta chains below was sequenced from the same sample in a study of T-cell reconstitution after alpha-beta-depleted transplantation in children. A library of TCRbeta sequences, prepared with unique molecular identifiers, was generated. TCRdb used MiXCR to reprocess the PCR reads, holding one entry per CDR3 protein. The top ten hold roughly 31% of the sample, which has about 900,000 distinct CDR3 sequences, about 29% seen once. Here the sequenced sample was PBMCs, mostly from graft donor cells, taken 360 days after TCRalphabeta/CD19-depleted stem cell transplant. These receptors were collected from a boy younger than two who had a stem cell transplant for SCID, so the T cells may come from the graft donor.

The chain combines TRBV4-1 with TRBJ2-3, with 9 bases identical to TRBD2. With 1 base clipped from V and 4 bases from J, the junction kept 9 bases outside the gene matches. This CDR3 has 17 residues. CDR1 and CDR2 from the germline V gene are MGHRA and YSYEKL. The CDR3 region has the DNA TGCGCCAGCAGCCAAGCAGGGGCGGGGGGGACTGCAGATACGCAGTATTTT. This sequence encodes CASSQAGAGGTADTQYF.

CDR3 loop: CASSLGSGQGEQYF. DNA for the CDR3: TGTGCCAGCAGCTTAGGTTCGGGCCAAGGCGAGCAGTACTTC. The chain couples TRBV7-2 to TRBJ2-7; D is unresolved. From germline, CDR1 is SGHTA and CDR2 FQGNSA. The CDR3 runs to 14 residues. The germline V and J ends were trimmed by 1 base and 6 bases, with 13 bases remaining between them. Full variable domain (rest looked up from reference TRBV7-2 and TRBJ2-7): GAGVSQSPSNKVTEKGKDVELRCDPISGHTALYWYRQSLGQGLEFLIYFQGNSAPDKSGLPSDRFSAERTGGSVSTLTIQRTQQEDSAVYLCASSLGSGQGEQYFGPGTRLTVT.

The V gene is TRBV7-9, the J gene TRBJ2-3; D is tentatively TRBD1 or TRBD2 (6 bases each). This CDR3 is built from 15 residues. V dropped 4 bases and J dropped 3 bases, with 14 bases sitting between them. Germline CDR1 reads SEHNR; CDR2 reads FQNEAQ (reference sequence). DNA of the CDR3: TGTGCCAGCAGCTCTGACGGGGGCTGGACAGATACGCAGTATTTT. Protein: CASSSDGGWTDTQYF.